The 28 T cell receptor beta chains below come from one sample, sequenced in a study of regulatory T cells in long-lasting Graves disease. Time point given: newly diagnosed GD, antithyroid drugs for less than 3 months. PBMC RNA served as the TCR library source. iRepertoire HTBI primers and Arm-PCR of CDR3 regions built TCR beta libraries. TCRdb re-called the multiplex PCR reads through MiXCR, storing one row per CDR3 protein. The sample carries some 490,000 distinct CDR3 sequences, 12% recorded once. Separately, the same data were catalogued under a study of T cells in Graves' hyperthyroidism and ophthalmopathy.

Sequenced here: peripheral blood mononuclear cells (PBMCs), sampled at new diagnosis, from a patient treated with antithyroid drugs. Receptors were obtained from a woman aged 25 to 39 with Graves disease.

This clonotype came up many times. The rearrangement uses TRBV18 and TRBJ1-2; D not resolved. Germline CDR1 and CDR2: KGHSH and LQKENI. Trimming left V 4 bases short and J 6 bases short, with 15 bases between. The CDR3 runs to 14 residues. CDR3 bases: TGTGCCAGCTCACGACCCCTTCAGGACCATGGCTACACCTTC. Translation gives CASSRPLQDHGYTF.

This clonotype was counted at least ten times. The V and J genes are TRBV11-2 and TRBJ2-1; 12 nucleotides line up with TRBD2. The CDR3 has 15 residues. The V and J ends lost 5 bases and 10 bases, in that order; junction bases with no gene match: 9. CDR1 is SGHAT and CDR2 is FQNNGV in the germline V gene. In DNA, the CDR3 is TGTGCCAGCAGCGTAAGACTAGCGGGAGCGGGAGAGCAGTTCTTC. It is translated as CASSVRLAGAGEQFF.

Only a few counts were recorded for this clonotype. This chain connects TRBV5-1 to TRBJ1-2; D not resolved. This CDR3 spans 15 amino acids. V was shortened by 4 bases and J by 4 bases, with 17 bases between the two germline ends. Germline-derived CDR1 and CDR2 are SGHRS and YFSETQ. The CDR3 protein is CASSPSGRSSYGYTF. For the CDR3, the DNA is TGCGCCAGCAGCCCTTCAGGCCGATCTAGCTATGGCTACACCTTC.

In this sample, this clonotype turned up a few times. This rearrangement joins TRBV19 to TRBJ1-1; D uncertain. The CDR3 runs 13 residues. Per germline, CDR1 LNHDA and CDR2 SQIVND (reference sequence). Trimming stripped 3 bases from V and 0 bases from J, with 5 bases between. The CDR3 region is CASSIYVNTEAFF. CDR3 nucleotides: TGTGCCAGTAGTATCTACGTGAACACTGAAGCTTTCTTT.

There are many counts of this clonotype. The chain couples TRBV24-1 to TRBJ2-5; TRBD1 might be the D (6 bases). Germline V lookup: CDR1 KGHDR, CDR2 SFDVKD. This CDR3 has 16 residues. V lost 7 bases, J lost 1 base, and 18 bases lay in between. The DNA for the CDR3 is TGTGCCACCAGGGCCTGCCCTACAGGGACCCAAGAGACCCAGTACTTC. Its translation is CATRACPTGTQETQYF.

This clonotype was seen many times. J is TRBJ2-7 and V is TRBV12-3 or TRBV12-4, with 8 bases aligning to TRBD2. The CDR3 contains 14 residues. The junction had 3 bases not matched to a gene; V was cut back by 3 bases and J by 2 bases. The DNA of the CDR3 is TGTGCCAGCAGTTTTACTAGCGGAACCTACGAGCAGTACTTC. Amino acid sequence: CASSFTSGTYEQYF.

The table lists this clonotype with a few counts. The rearrangement links TRBV7-9 to TRBJ1-4; 9 bases match TRBD1. V was pared by 5 bases and J by 7 bases, with 8 bases of the junction left unmatched. This CDR3 contains 15 residues. Germline V gene lookup returns CDR1 SEHNR and CDR2 FQNEAQ (reference sequence). In nucleotides, the CDR3 is TGTGCCAGCAGCCTCTCGGGACAGGGTTTTGAAAAACTGTTTTTT. It encodes CASSLSGQGFEKLFF.

The table lists this clonotype with many counts. V is TRBV6-2 or TRBV6-3 and J is TRBJ1-2; D remains unclear. The CDR3 extends over 13 amino acids. V was clipped by 0 bases and J by 5 bases, with 7 bases between them. Germline V CDR1 and CDR2: MNHEY, SVGEGT. CDR3 DNA: TGTGCCAGCAGTTACTCGAGCTTGTATGGCTACACCTTC. Translation: CASSYSSLYGYTF.

In this sample, this clonotype turned up many times. This rearrangement joins TRBV28 to TRBJ2-3; 9 bases agree with TRBD1. The CDR3 spans 14 residues. The V gene's germline CDR1 is MDHEN and CDR2 SYDVKM. J lost 3 bases, V lost 6 bases, and 4 bases had no gene match. For the CDR3, the DNA is TGTGCCAGCAGACGGACAGGGGAGACAGATACGCAGTATTTT. Translated: CASRRTGETDTQYF.

This clonotype was recorded at least ten times. J is TRBJ2-3 and V is TRBV27, with 9 positions matching TRBD1. Germline CDR1 and CDR2: MNHEY and SMNVEV (reference sequence). The CDR3 is 15 amino acids. V shed 6 bases and J 5 bases; nucleotides not matched to a gene: 9. Written as DNA, the CDR3 is TGTGCCAGCAGCGAGGGACAGGGTTCGGGAGATACGCAGTATTTT. Translating it yields CASSEGQGSGDTQYF.

This clonotype was counted ten times or more. CDR3 protein: CASSLRVPGVHNEQFF. CDR3 DNA sequence: TGTGCCAGCAGCCTCAGGGTTCCCGGAGTCCACAATGAGCAGTTCTTC. V is TRBV12-3 or TRBV12-4 and J is TRBJ2-1; maybe TRBD1 (5 bases). Trimming cost V 6 bases and J 5 bases, with 20 bases left between them. CDR3 size: 16 residues.

In this sample, this clonotype turned up a few times. For the CDR3, the DNA is TGTGCCAGCAGCTTAGGGAGGGACGGGAACACCGGGGAGCTGTTTTTT. This encodes CASSLGRDGNTGELFF. The chain uses TRBV7-3 and TRBJ2-2, with 7 nucleotides matching TRBD2. Germline CDR1 is SGHTA and CDR2 is FQGTGA. J lost 1 base, V lost 2 bases, and 4 bases had no gene match. This CDR3 has 16 amino acids. Complete variable domain (other parts from reference TRBV7-3 and TRBJ2-2): GAGVSQTPSNKVTEKGKYVELRCDPISGHTALYWYRQSLGQGPEFLIYFQGTGAADDSGLPNDRFFAVRPEGSVSTLKIQRTERGDSAVYLCASSLGRDGNTGELFFGEGSRLTVL.

There are a few counts of this clonotype. This chain joins TRBV10-3 and TRBJ1-1, with D perhaps TRBD1 (6 bases). This CDR3 region has 12 residues. Germline CDR1 ENHRY, CDR2 SYGVKD. The ends were cut back, 5 bases at V and 7 bases at J, with 11 bases in the middle. This CDR3 reads CAISNRENEAFF. CDR3 DNA: TGTGCCATCAGTAACAGGGAGAATGAAGCTTTCTTT.

This clonotype has a count of ten or more. The genes are TRBV6-2 or TRBV6-3 and TRBJ1-2; D may be TRBD1 (6 bases). Trimming took off 2 bases at V and 8 bases at J, with 15 bases between the two ends. Germline V gene sequence: CDR1 MNHEY, CDR2 SVGEGT. There are 14 residues in the CDR3. CDR3 sequence: CASSYLAQGSGYTF. Here the CDR3 DNA reads TGTGCCAGCAGTTACCTGGCGCAGGGGAGCGGCTACACCTTC.

This clonotype appeared many times. The chain couples TRBV11-3 to TRBJ2-5, with D unresolved. The germline gives CDR1 SGHNT, CDR2 YENEEA. This CDR3 has 13 residues. Trimming removed 3 bases at V and 5 bases at J, with 10 bases between. CDR3 nucleotide sequence: TGTGCCAGCAGCTTTGGTATTGCGGAGACCCAGTACTTC. Protein: CASSFGIAETQYF.

In its sample, this clonotype was seen a few times. The chain is built from TRBV5-4 and TRBJ2-7; TRBD1 might be the D (6 bases). V dropped 0 bases and J dropped 7 bases, with 14 bases sitting between them. CDR3 length equals 14 residues. CDR1 is SGHNT, CDR2 YYREEE, per germline (reference sequence). CDR3 in amino acids: CASSLEQGVGEQYF. CDR3 bases: TGTGCCAGCAGCTTGGAACAGGGAGTAGGGGAGCAGTACTTC.

This clonotype was observed a handful of times. The chain is built from TRBV27 and TRBJ1-2, with D possibly matching TRBD1 (5 bases). Germline V gene sequence: CDR1 MNHEY, CDR2 SMNVEV (reference sequence). The CDR3 is 15 amino acids. Deletions cut 6 bases from V and 6 bases from J, with 20 bases between. CDR3 region: CASSSHRQGANGYTF. For the CDR3, the DNA is TGTGCCAGCAGCTCCCATCGGCAGGGAGCCAATGGCTACACCTTC.

This clonotype was counted many times. This sequence joins TRBV15 and TRBJ1-4, with D possibly TRBD1 on 5 matching bases. Germline V gene sequence: CDR1 LNHNV, CDR2 YYDKDF (reference sequence). CDR3 length: 16 residues. Trimming left V 5 bases short and J 3 bases short, with 16 bases between. CDR3 in amino acids: CATSGVAGASNEKLFF. The CDR3, as DNA: TGTGCCACCAGCGGCGTGGCTGGGGCTTCTAATGAAAAACTGTTTTTT.

The chain joins TRBV7-9 to TRBJ2-1, with D perhaps TRBD1 (5 bases). Germline CDR1 SEHNR, CDR2 FQNEAQ (reference sequence). V was pared by 4 bases and J by 7 bases, with 23 bases between. The CDR3 contains 17 residues. As DNA, the CDR3 is TGTGCCAGCAGCTGGTCCGATGGGAACTCAAAGGGGAATGAGCAGTTCTTC. This encodes CASSWSDGNSKGNEQFF.

This clonotype came up many times. The genes are TRBV15 and TRBJ2-5; no firm D call. Germline V gene sequence: CDR1 LNHNV, CDR2 YYDKDF (reference sequence). Trimming cost V 1 base and J 5 bases, with 14 bases left between them. This CDR3 has 15 amino acids. The CDR3 DNA reads TGTGCCACCAGCAGAGGGGCAGGTGTAAGGGAGACCCAGTACTTC. Its translation: CATSRGAGVRETQYF. Using reference TRBV15 and TRBJ2-5 for the parts outside the CDR3, the full variable domain is DAMVIQNPRYQVTQFGKPVTLSCSQTLNHNVMYWYQQKSSQAPKLLFHYYDKDFNNEADTPDNFQSRRPNTSFCFLDIRSPGLGDTAMYLCATSRGAGVRETQYFGPGTRLLVL.

The chain has TRBV19 and TRBJ1-5; D is unresolved. CDR1 and CDR2 (germline): LNHDA, SQIVND (reference sequence). V shed 1 base and J shed 4 bases, with 17 bases lying between them. The CDR3 spans 17 residues. CDR3 in DNA: TGTGCCAGTAGTATAGGTTTCGGAGGGTCCGGAAATCAGCCCCAGCATTTT. It is translated as CASSIGFGGSGNQPQHF.

This clonotype showed up many times. The rearrangement joins TRBV3-1 to TRBJ2-7, with 8 bases aligning to TRBD1. CDR3 length: 14 residues. Trimming cost V 5 bases and J 3 bases; bases outside gene matches: 6. Per germline, CDR1 LGHDT and CDR2 YNNKEL (reference sequence). Written as DNA, the CDR3 is TGTGCCAGCAGCGGGGGACAGGAAATCTACGAGCAGTACTTC. It codes for CASSGGQEIYEQYF.

The sample holds many counts of this clonotype. The J gene is TRBJ2-7, the V gene TRBV9; 11 nucleotides align to TRBD2. The V gene end was trimmed by 4 bases and the J gene end by 3 bases; junction bases not matched to a gene: 9. The CDR3 length is 16 residues. Germline V gene data show CDR1 as SGDLS and CDR2 as YYNGEE. The CDR3 DNA follows: TGTGCCAGCAGCCCCGCCCCTACTAGCGGGGGCTACGAGCAGTACTTC. This encodes CASSPAPTSGGYEQYF.

Ten or more counts support this clonotype. V gene TRBV7-9 combines with J gene TRBJ1-1; D ambiguous. This CDR3 is built from 14 residues. Germline CDR1 is SEHNR and CDR2 is FQNEAQ (reference sequence). Trimming removed 3 bases at V and 1 base at J, with 9 bases between. For the CDR3, the DNA is TGTGCCAGCAGCTTCGGGCGGAAGAACACTGAAGCTTTCTTT. Residues: CASSFGRKNTEAFF.

This clonotype was seen at least ten times. The chain uses TRBV7-2 and TRBJ1-3; weak D call: TRBD1 (6 bases). CDR1 is SGHTA, CDR2 FQGNSA, per germline. Trimming left V 3 bases short and J 2 bases short, with 14 bases between. This CDR3 spans 16 amino acids. In nucleotides, the CDR3 is TGTGCCAGCAGCTTGGCTGGACAGCTTACTGGAAACACCATATATTTT. This translates into CASSLAGQLTGNTIYF.

The chain joins TRBV12-3 or TRBV12-4 to TRBJ2-7, with 8 nucleotides matching TRBD2. The CDR3 extends over 16 amino acids. The V and J ends lost 2 bases and 5 bases, in that order; junction bases with no gene match: 11. The CDR3 loop is CASSLSFGGRSNEQYF. As DNA, the CDR3 is TGTGCCAGCAGTTTATCCTTTGGCGGGAGGTCCAACGAGCAGTACTTC.

This clonotype was seen repeatedly, ten times or more. The V call is TRBV2, the J call TRBJ1-1; D gene unclear. The V and J ends lost 4 bases and 1 base respectively, with 10 bases between them. Germline loops: CDR1 SNHLY, CDR2 FYNNEI. The CDR3 covers 14 residues. CDR3 in DNA: TGTGCCAGCAGTGGGGAACAGAAGAACACTGAAGCTTTCTTT. This gives the protein CASSGEQKNTEAFF.

This clonotype has at least ten counts. This rearrangement joins TRBV9 to TRBJ1-1; D is unresolved. Germline CDR1 SGDLS, CDR2 YYNGEE. CDR3 length: 14 residues. The V and J ends lost 4 bases and 2 bases respectively, with 12 bases between them. DNA for the CDR3: TGTGCCAGCAGCCCAGCGGGAGGAAACACTGAAGCTTTCTTT. Protein: CASSPAGGNTEAFF.